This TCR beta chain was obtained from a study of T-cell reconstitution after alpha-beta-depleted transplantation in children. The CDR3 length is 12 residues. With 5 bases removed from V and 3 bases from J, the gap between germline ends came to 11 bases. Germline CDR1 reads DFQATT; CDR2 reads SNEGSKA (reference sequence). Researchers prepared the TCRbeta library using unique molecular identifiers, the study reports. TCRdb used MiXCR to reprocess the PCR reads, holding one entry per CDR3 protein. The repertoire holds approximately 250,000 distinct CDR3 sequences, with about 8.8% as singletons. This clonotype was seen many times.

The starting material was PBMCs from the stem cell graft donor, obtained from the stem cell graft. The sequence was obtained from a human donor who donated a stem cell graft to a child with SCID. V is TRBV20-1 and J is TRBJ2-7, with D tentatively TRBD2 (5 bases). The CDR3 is CSASGSDYEQYF. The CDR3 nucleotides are TGCAGTGCTTCGGGATCCGACTACGAGCAGTACTTC.